These 18 T cell receptor beta chains came from one sample sequenced in a study of cytomegalovirus exposure and HLA in healthy donors. PCR amplification relied on 60 Vbeta primers (plus 13 Jbeta primers). TCRdb keeps only in-frame clones here, not all; method: immunoSEQ multiplex PCR. The table has 100,000 or so clones, roughly four fifths seen once. Material: PBMCs. Source of these receptors: a male donor in good health and CMV-seropositive.

The V call is TRBV19, the J call TRBJ1-4; the match to TRBD1 covers 10 bases. The V and J ends lost 4 bases and 4 bases, in that order; junction bases with no gene match: 9. The CDR3 consists of 17 residues. The germline V gene encodes CDR1 LNHDA and CDR2 SQIVND (reference sequence). The CDR3 sequence: CASSRQTGTGVNEKLFF. The CDR3 nucleotides are TGTGCCAGTAGTAGACAAACCGGGACAGGGGTTAATGAAAAACTGTTTTTT.

This clone has only a few counts. The rearrangement joins TRBV6-5 to TRBJ1-6, with 7 bases identical to TRBD1. V lost 2 bases, J lost 7 bases, and 5 bases stayed unmatched. The CDR3 is made up of 15 amino acids. From germline, CDR1 is MNHEY and CDR2 SVGAGI. For the CDR3, the DNA is TGTGCCAGCAGTTACCGGGCCAGGGGGAATTCACCCCTCCACTTT. Amino acid sequence: CASSYRARGNSPLHF.

The rearrangement links TRBV7-2 to TRBJ2-7; D is possibly TRBD1 (8 bases). Germline CDR1 SGHTA, CDR2 FQGNSA. This CDR3 contains 15 residues. V was trimmed by 5 bases and J by 3 bases, leaving 17 bases between them. The CDR3 here is CASSPRAGQDYEQYF. CDR3 nucleotide sequence: TGTGCCAGCAGCCCCAGAGCGGGACAGGACTACGAGCAGTACTTC. Supplemented by reference TRBV7-2 and TRBJ2-7, the full variable domain reads GAGVSQSPSNKVTEKGKDVELRCDPISGHTALYWYRQSLGQGLEFLIYFQGNSAPDKSGLPSDRFSAERTGGSVSTLTIQRTQQEDSAVYLCASSPRAGQDYEQYFGPGTRLTVT.

V gene TRBV6-1 combines with J gene TRBJ2-7, with a tentative D call TRBD1 (6 bases). This CDR3 has 18 residues. CDR1 MNHNS and CDR2 SASEGT come from the germline V gene. Trimming took 3 bases from V and 3 from J, leaving 24 bases between them. CDR3 DNA sequence: TGTGCCAGCAGTGATCTGGGGGCGCGGGCTGGTAGTGTCTACGAGCAGTACTTC. Protein product: CASSDLGARAGSVYEQYF.

The chain has TRBV6-6 and TRBJ2-5; TRBD2 matches 10 bases. Unmatched junction bases numbered 5, after V lost 6 bases and J lost 13 bases. CDR1 MNHNY and CDR2 SVGAGI come from the germline V gene (reference sequence). The CDR3 is made up of 11 amino acids. The CDR3 loop is CASRSGGAGYF. The DNA for the CDR3 is TGTGCCAGCAGAAGCGGGGGGGCCGGGTACTTC.

The chain joins TRBV7-2 to TRBJ2-7; no clear D. Germline CDR1 reads SGHTA; CDR2 reads FQGNSA. Trimming removed 4 bases from V and 3 bases from J, with 7 bases in between. There are 12 residues in the CDR3. CDR3: CASSSTIYEQYF. In DNA form, the CDR3 reads TGTGCCAGCAGCTCTACCATCTACGAGCAGTACTTC.

This chain links TRBV11-3 with TRBJ2-7, with D possibly TRBD2 on 7 matching bases. The germline V and J ends were trimmed by 5 bases and 1 base, with 15 bases remaining between them. The germline CDR1 and CDR2 sequences are SGHNT and YENEEA. This CDR3 comprises 15 residues. This chain's CDR3 is CASSPGGGPSYEQYF. CDR3 in DNA: TGTGCCAGCAGCCCGGGCGGGGGCCCTTCCTACGAGCAGTACTTC.

The V call is TRBV10-3, the J call TRBJ2-2; the match to TRBD2 covers 8 bases. The CDR3 extends over 13 amino acids. Trimming at V came to 8 bases and at J to 3 bases, leaving 2 bases not matched to a gene. Germline CDR1 reads ENHRY; CDR2 reads SYGVKD. Here the CDR3 reads CAISRGDTGELFF. The CDR3 DNA follows: TGTGCCATCTCGCGGGGGGACACCGGGGAGCTGTTTTTT.

This clone turned up a few times. The chain recombines TRBV7-9 with TRBJ1-6; 7 nucleotides match TRBD1. The CDR3 consists of 14 residues. Per the germline V gene, CDR1 is SEHNR and CDR2 is FQNEAQ (reference sequence). V was pared by 6 bases and J by 4 bases, with 3 bases of the junction left unmatched. As DNA, the CDR3 is TGTGCCAGCAGTAAGGACAGGTATAATTCACCCCTCCACTTT. Residues: CASSKDRYNSPLHF. The full variable domain, completed using reference TRBV7-9 and TRBJ1-6, is DTGVSQNPRHKITKRGQNVTFRCDPISEHNRLYWYRQTLGQGPEFLTYFQNEAQLEKSRLLSDRFSAERPKGSFSTLEIQRTEQGDSAMYLCASSKDRYNSPLHFGNGTRLTVT.

V and J are TRBV10-3 and TRBJ1-2; D is possibly TRBD1 (5 bases). The germline V and J ends were trimmed by 10 bases and 4 bases, with 19 bases remaining between them. Germline V gene sequence: CDR1 ENHRY, CDR2 SYGVKD. The CDR3 sequence is 14 residues long. CDR3: CATGNAQDGYGYTF. The CDR3 DNA is TGTGCCACAGGGAATGCTCAGGATGGCTATGGCTACACCTTC.

J is TRBJ2-1 and V is TRBV27; TRBD2 matches 7 bases. CDR1 is MNHEY and CDR2 is SMNVEV in the germline V gene (reference sequence). The CDR3 has 14 amino acids. Unmatched junction bases numbered 8, after V lost 4 bases and J lost 8 bases. The CDR3 DNA reads TGTGCCAGCAGTTCCCGGGGGGAGAGGGATGAGCAGTTCTTC. Residues: CASSSRGERDEQFF.

Here the CDR3 reads CASSDSGLAGELFF. CDR3 in DNA: TGTGCCAGCAGTGACTCGGGACTAGCCGGGGAGCTGTTTTTT. This sequence joins TRBV6-4 and TRBJ2-2, with 8 positions matching TRBD2. The V gene's germline CDR1 is MRHNA and CDR2 SNTAGT. The junction had 0 bases not matched to a gene; V was cut back by 0 bases and J by 6 bases. The CDR3 is 14 amino acids.

This chain connects TRBV7-6 to TRBJ1-5; D unclear. V was shortened by 5 bases and J by 1 base, with 6 bases between the two germline ends. This CDR3 spans 13 amino acids. The germline gives CDR1 SGHVS, CDR2 FNYEAQ. Here the CDR3 reads CASSRESNQPQHF. In DNA, the CDR3 is TGTGCCAGCAGCAGGGAGAGCAATCAGCCCCAGCATTTT.

The chain links TRBV6-1 to TRBJ2-7; D unclear. Germline CDR1 and CDR2: MNHNS and SASEGT. V lost 4 bases, J lost 6 bases, and 16 bases lay in between. This CDR3 has 14 residues. In DNA form, the CDR3 reads TGTGCCAGCAGTGCCTCCCTTCCCTATGGCGAGCAGTACTTC. Translated: CASSASLPYGEQYF.

This chain uses TRBV14 with TRBJ2-5; TRBD1 matches 9 bases. The germline CDR1 and CDR2 sequences are SGHDN and FVKESK. CDR3 length equals 13 residues. V was pared by 5 bases and J by 4 bases, with 2 bases of the junction left unmatched. The CDR3 spells CASSTGGPETQYF. In DNA form, the CDR3 reads TGTGCCAGCAGCACAGGGGGCCCAGAGACCCAGTACTTC.

The rearrangement uses TRBV28 and TRBJ1-2; a weak D match, TRBD1 (5 bases). V was trimmed by 3 bases and J by 4 bases, leaving 15 bases between them. Looked up from germline, CDR1 is MDHEN and CDR2 is SYDVKM. The CDR3 spans 15 residues. The CDR3 coding sequence is TGTGCCAGCAGTTTCCGGGACGGGGGGAGCTATGGCTACACCTTC. Its protein product is CASSFRDGGSYGYTF.

The V call is TRBV5-5, the J call TRBJ2-1; the match to TRBD1 covers 7 bases. The CDR3 consists of 14 residues. In germline, CDR1 is SGHKS, CDR2 YYEKEE (reference sequence). V shed 4 bases, J shed 8 bases, and the junction held 9 bases outside the gene matches. DNA for the CDR3: TGTGCCAGCAGCCCCCTGACAGGGCAGGATGAGCAGTTCTTC. Translating gives CASSPLTGQDEQFF.

A single count supports this clone. The chain recombines TRBV9 with TRBJ2-7, with 10 bases aligning to TRBD1. CDR1 is SGDLS and CDR2 is YYNGEE in the germline V gene. J lost 6 bases, V lost 3 bases, and 15 bases had no gene match. CDR3 length equals 17 residues. The CDR3 protein is CASSATHPGTGEAEQYF. The CDR3, as DNA: TGTGCCAGCAGCGCCACGCACCCCGGGACAGGGGAAGCCGAGCAGTACTTC. The full variable domain, completed using reference TRBV9 and TRBJ2-7, is DSGVTQTPKHLITATGQRVTLRCSPRSGDLSVYWYQQSLDQGLQFLIQYYNGEERAKGNILERFSAQQFPDLHSELNLSSLELGDSALYFCASSATHPGTGEAEQYFGPGTRLTVT.